Given below is one T cell receptor beta chain in context. The antigen remains unidentified. The data stem from a study of T cells in Graves' hyperthyroidism and ophthalmopathy. Study-level results: Peripheral blood also featured most of the thyroid clonotypes expanded above 0.001.

Germline assignment: CDR1 SGHVS and CDR2 FQNEAQ. The CDR3 is made up of 18 amino acids. V shed 3 bases, J shed 5 bases, and the junction held 13 bases outside the gene matches. There were TCR beta CDR3 regions amplified from RNA transcripts. The HTBI set primed first-round TCR CDR3 RT-PCR. TCRdb analysed the multiplex PCR reads with MiXCR anew, one entry per CDR3 protein. Of just under 750,000 distinct CDR3 sequences in the sample, approximately 36% were seen once. The receptor was isolated from a woman aged 40 to 50 with Graves' hyperthyroidism. The sequencing input was blood. The rearrangement uses TRBV7-8 and TRBJ1-5, with 10 bases aligning to TRBD1. Written as DNA, the CDR3 is TGTGCCAGCAGCTTTTCATGGACAGGGGGATCGGTGGATCAGCCCCAGCATTTT. Its protein product is CASSFSWTGGSVDQPQHF. The entire variable domain, with the rest obtained from reference TRBV7-8 and TRBJ1-5, is as follows: GAGVSQSPRYKVAKRGQDVALRCDPISGHVSLFWYQQALGQGPEFLTYFQNEAQLDKSGLPSDRFFAERPEGSVSTLKIQRTQQEDSAVYLCASSFSWTGGSVDQPQHFGDGTRLSIL.